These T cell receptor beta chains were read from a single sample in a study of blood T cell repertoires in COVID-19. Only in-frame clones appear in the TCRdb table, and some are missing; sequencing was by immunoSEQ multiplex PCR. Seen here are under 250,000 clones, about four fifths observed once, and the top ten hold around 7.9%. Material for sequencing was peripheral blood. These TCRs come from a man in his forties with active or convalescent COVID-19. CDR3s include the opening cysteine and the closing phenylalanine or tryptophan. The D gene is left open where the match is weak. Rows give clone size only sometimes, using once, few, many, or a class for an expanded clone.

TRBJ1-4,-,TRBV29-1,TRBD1,TGCAGCGTCTTCCGCCGGGACAGGGGTGAAAAACTGTTTTTT,CSVFRRDRGEKLFF
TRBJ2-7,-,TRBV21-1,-,TGTGCCAGGTTCGAAGGGGGACAGGGGGCCTACGAGCAGTACTTC,CARFEGGQGAYEQYF
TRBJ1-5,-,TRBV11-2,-,TGTGCCAGCAGCTCGTACGGGGGTAGCAATCAGCCCCAGCATTTT,CASSSYGGSNQPQHF
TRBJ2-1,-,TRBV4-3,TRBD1,TGCGCCAGCAGCCAGGACTGGACAGGGGAGGCTTCCAATGAGCAGTTCTTC,CASSQDWTGEASNEQFF
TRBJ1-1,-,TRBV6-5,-,TGTGCCAGCAGTTACCTAACAGGGAACCGCGAAGCTTTCTTT,CASSYLTGNREAFF
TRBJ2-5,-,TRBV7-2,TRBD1,TGTGCCAGCAGCTTAGGGGACAGGGGTGGGGAGACCCAGTACTTC,CASSLGDRGGETQYF
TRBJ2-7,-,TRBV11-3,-,TGTGCCAGCAGCTATGAGGTGGGGGCAGGAACCTACGAGCAGTACTTC,CASSYEVGAGTYEQYF
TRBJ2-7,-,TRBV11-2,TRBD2,TGTGCCAGCAGCGTGGCGGGGGGCTCCTACGAGCAGTACTTC,CASSVAGGSYEQYF
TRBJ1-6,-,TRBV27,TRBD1,TGTGCCAGCAGGCGGACAGGGAATTCACCCCTCCACTTT,CASRRTGNSPLHF
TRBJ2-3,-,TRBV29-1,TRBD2,TGCAGCGTCGCCGGCGGGGGTGGAACAGATACGCAGTATTTT,CSVAGGGGTDTQYF
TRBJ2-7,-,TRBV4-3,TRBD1,TGCGCCAGCAGCTACGAGCAGACAGGGGGCTACGAGCAGTACTTC,CASSYEQTGGYEQYF
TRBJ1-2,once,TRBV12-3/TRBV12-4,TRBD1,TGTGCCAGCGCCCTAGATCAGGGGGTCGGCTACACCTTC,CASALDQGVGYTF
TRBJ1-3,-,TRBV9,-,TGTGCCAGCAGCGTACAGGGGTTCTCTGGAAACACCATATATTTT,CASSVQGFSGNTIYF
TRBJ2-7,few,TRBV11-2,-,TGTGCCAGCAGCTTGAGCGATGGTCAGAGAGAAGACTTC,CASSLSDGQREDF
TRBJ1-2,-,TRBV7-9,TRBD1,TGTGCCAGCAGCTTAGACCGGGACAGGGCTGGCTACACCTTC,CASSLDRDRAGYTF
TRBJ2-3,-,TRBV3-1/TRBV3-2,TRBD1,TGTGCCAGCAGCCAAGCTGACAGGGGAATAGCAGATACGCAGTATTTT,CASSQADRGIADTQYF
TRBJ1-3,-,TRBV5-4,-,TGTGCCAGCAGCTTGTGGCAGGGCTCTGGAAACACCATATATTTT,CASSLWQGSGNTIYF
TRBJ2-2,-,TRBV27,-,TGTGCCAGCAGTACCCCGGGACAACGAAAAAACACCGGGGAGCTGTTTTTT,CASSTPGQRKNTGELFF
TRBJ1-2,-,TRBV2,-,TGTGCCGGGGGGACGGAGGGTAACTATGGCTACACCTTC,CAGGTEGNYGYTF
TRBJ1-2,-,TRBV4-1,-,TGCGCCAGCAGCCAAGATTATCTCCGGTCAATTAACTATGGCTACACCTTC,CASSQDYLRSINYGYTF
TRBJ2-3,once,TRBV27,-,TGTGCCAGCAGTTCACCGGGTCGAAGATATACGCAGTATTTT,CASSSPGRRYTQYF
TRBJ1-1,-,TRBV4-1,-,TGCGCCAGCAGCCGCCCGGGAACAGGGACTGAAGCTTTCTTT,CASSRPGTGTEAFF
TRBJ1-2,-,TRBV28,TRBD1,TGTGCCAGCAGCTCTGACCTACTGGGACAGGGGGCGCGTCTCAATGGCTACACCTTC,CASSSDLLGQGARLNGYTF
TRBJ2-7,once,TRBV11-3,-,TGTGCCAGCAGCTACCCCAGGGGAAGGGGCGAGCAGTACTTC,CASSYPRGRGEQYF
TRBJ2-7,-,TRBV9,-,TGTGCCAGCAGCTCAGGGGTGCCATCGGTCGAGCAGTACTTC,CASSSGVPSVEQYF
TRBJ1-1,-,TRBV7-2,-,TGTGCCAGCAGCTTACGTTTGGAGGGAATCGGTGAAGCTTTCTTT,CASSLRLEGIGEAFF
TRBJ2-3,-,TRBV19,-,TGTGCCAGTAGTATTCGGGAAAGCACAGATACGCAGTATTTT,CASSIRESTDTQYF
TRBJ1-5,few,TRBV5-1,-,TGCGCCAGCAGCTTGCAGGGCAATCAGCCCCAGCATTTT,CASSLQGNQPQHF
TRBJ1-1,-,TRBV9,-,TGTGCCAGCAGCGTAGCGGGGGACACTGAAGCTTTCTTT,CASSVAGDTEAFF